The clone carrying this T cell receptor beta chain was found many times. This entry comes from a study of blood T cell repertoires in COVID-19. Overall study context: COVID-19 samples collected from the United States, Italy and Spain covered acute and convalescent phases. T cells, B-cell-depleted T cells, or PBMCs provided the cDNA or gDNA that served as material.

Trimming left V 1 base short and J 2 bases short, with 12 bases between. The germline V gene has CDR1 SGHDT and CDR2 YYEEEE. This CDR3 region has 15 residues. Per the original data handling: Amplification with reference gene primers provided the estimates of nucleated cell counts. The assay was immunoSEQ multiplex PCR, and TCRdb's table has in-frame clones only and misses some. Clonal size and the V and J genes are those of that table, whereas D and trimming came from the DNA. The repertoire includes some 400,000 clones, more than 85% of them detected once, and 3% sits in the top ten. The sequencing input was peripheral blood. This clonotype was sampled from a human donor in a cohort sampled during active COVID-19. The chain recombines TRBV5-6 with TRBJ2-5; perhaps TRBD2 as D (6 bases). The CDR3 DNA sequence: TGTGCCAGCAGCTTGTTCGTCGGGGGTCAAGAGACCCAGTACTTC. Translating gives CASSLFVGGQETQYF.